The rows below give T cell receptor beta chains drawn from one sample of a study of T cell responses to AZD1222 COVID-19 vaccine. Clones were read by immunoSEQ multiplex PCR, and TCRdb kept only the in-frame ones, dropping some. The sample holds fewer than 110,000 clones, around 92% seen once. The sample in question was peripheral blood, obtained 28 days after the second AZD1222 dose. The receptors were gathered from an adult who received the AZD1222 COVID-19 vaccine. CDR3s include the opening cysteine and the closing phenylalanine or tryptophan. The D gene is left open where the match is weak. The listing skips clone size in some rows; elsewhere it reads once, few, many or a size class.

D	V	size	J	CDR3	DNA
NA	TRBV28	NA	TRBJ1-2	CASRPLGQGINYGYTF	TGTGCCAGCAGACCCCTCGGTCAGGGGATAAACTATGGCTACACCTTC
NA	TRBV12-3/TRBV12-4	NA	TRBJ1-1	CASRLGGHTEAFF	TGTGCCAGCAGGTTGGGAGGGCACACTGAAGCTTTCTTT
NA	TRBV18	NA	TRBJ1-3	CASSPRSGLGNTIYF	TGTGCCAGCTCACCACGGTCAGGACTTGGAAACACCATATATTTT
NA	TRBV5-5	NA	TRBJ2-1	CASSLGAAASYNEQFF	TGTGCCAGCAGCTTGGGTGCAGCCGCTTCCTACAATGAGCAGTTCTTC
NA	TRBV7-8	NA	TRBJ2-3	CASSLGTVVRVVF	TGTGCCAGCAGCTTAGGGACAGTCGTTCGAGTGGTGTTT
NA	TRBV5-6	NA	TRBJ1-2	CASSLEVSPYGYTF	TGTGCCAGCAGCTTGGAAGTCAGCCCCTATGGCTACACCTTC
NA	TRBV12-5	NA	TRBJ1-4	CASGWDGTATNEKLFF	TGTGCTAGTGGTTGGGATGGGACGGCAACTAATGAAAAACTGTTTTTT
NA	TRBV4-2	NA	TRBJ2-7	CASSQDQNWIYEQYF	TGTGCCAGCAGCCAAGACCAGAACTGGATTTACGAGCAGTACTTC
NA	TRBV4-1	NA	TRBJ2-7	CASSQGQNQAYEQYF	TGCGCCAGCAGCCAAGGACAGAATCAAGCCTACGAGCAGTACTTC
NA	TRBV15	NA	TRBJ1-1	CATSRDRRGNTEAFF	TGTGCCACCAGCAGAGACAGGAGGGGGAACACTGAAGCTTTCTTT
NA	TRBV27	NA	TRBJ1-6	CASSLRTENSPLHF	TGTGCCAGCAGTTTAAGGACAGAGAATTCACCCCTCCACTTT
NA	TRBV11-2	NA	TRBJ2-3	CASSYLPSTDTQYF	TGTGCCAGCAGCTACTTGCCGAGCACAGATACGCAGTATTTT
NA	TRBV24-1	NA	TRBJ2-7	CATGGHYHEQYF	TGTGCCACCGGGGGACATTACCACGAGCAGTACTTC
TRBD1	TRBV7-9	NA	TRBJ1-1	CASSLRDRDSISNTEAFF	TGTGCCAGCAGCTTAAGGGACCGGGACAGTATCTCGAACACTGAAGCTTTCTTT
TRBD1	TRBV11-2	NA	TRBJ1-1	CASSLGQRAEAFF	TGTGCCAGCAGCTTGGGACAGCGGGCTGAAGCTTTCTTT
NA	TRBV30	NA	TRBJ1-1	CASQGGTTNTEAFF	TGTGCCTCACAAGGCGGGACAACGAACACTGAAGCTTTCTTT
NA	TRBV7-8	NA	TRBJ2-3	CASSLWRMDTQYF	TGTGCCAGCAGCTTGTGGAGAATGGATACGCAGTATTTT
NA	TRBV6-1	once	TRBJ2-5	CASSEGQGGETQYF	TGTGCCAGCAGTGAAGGGCAGGGGGGAGAGACCCAGTACTTC
TRBD2	TRBV4-3	NA	TRBJ2-4	CASSQDRLAGGLSNIQYF	TGCGCCAGCAGCCAAGACAGGCTAGCGGGAGGGCTTTCAAACATTCAGTACTTC
NA	TRBV6-5	once	TRBJ1-1	CASSLMNTEAFF	TGTGCCAGCAGTCTCATGAACACTGAAGCTTTCTTT
NA	TRBV5-1	NA	TRBJ1-3	CASSPGTRGGNTIYF	TGCGCCAGCAGCCCGGGGACAAGGGGTGGAAACACCATATATTTT
NA	TRBV3-1/TRBV3-2	NA	TRBJ1-1	CASSQEARGNTEAFF	TGTGCCAGCAGCCAAGAGGCCAGGGGAAACACTGAAGCTTTCTTT
NA	TRBV7-2	NA	TRBJ2-7	CASSLSRGPTYEQYF	TGTGCCAGCAGCTTATCTCGGGGGCCGACGTACGAGCAGTACTTC
NA	TRBV3-1/TRBV3-2	NA	TRBJ2-7	CASSQVPGSRYEQYF	TGTGCCAGCAGCCAAGTGCCCGGGAGCCGCTACGAGCAGTACTTC
NA	TRBV5-4	NA	TRBJ2-2	CASSLYRENTGELFF	TGTGCCAGCAGCTTGTACAGGGAGAACACCGGGGAGCTGTTTTTT
TRBD1	TRBV2	NA	TRBJ2-7	CASEGTANTYEQYF	TGTGCCAGCGAAGGGACAGCGAATACCTACGAGCAGTACTTC
NA	TRBV4-3	NA	TRBJ2-3	CASSPRGGPSPQYF	TGCGCCAGCAGCCCGCGTGGGGGGCCTAGCCCGCAGTATTTT
TRBD2	TRBV19	once	TRBJ2-5	CASSIPPPGGTQYF	TGTGCCAGTAGTATACCCCCCCCGGGGGGGACCCAGTACTTC
NA	TRBV6-1	once	TRBJ1-2	CASSETGTSYYGYTF	TGTGCCAGCAGTGAAACCGGGACATCATACTATGGCTACACCTTC
NA	TRBV30	NA	TRBJ1-4	CAWGRPLLREKLFF	TGTGCCTGGGGCCGACCACTCTTACGAGAAAAACTGTTTTTT
NA	TRBV7-9	once	TRBJ1-5	CASSKAQGNQPQHF	TGTGCCAGCAGCAAGGCCCAGGGCAATCAGCCCCAGCATTTT
NA	TRBV5-5	once	TRBJ1-2	CASSLVVDGYTF	TGTGCCAGCAGCTTGGTAGTGGATGGCTACACCTTC
NA	TRBV10-2	NA	TRBJ1-5	CASSERWSNDQPQHF	TGCGCCAGCAGTGAGCGGTGGAGTAATGATCAGCCCCAGCATTTT
NA	TRBV7-8	NA	TRBJ1-5	CASSTVFGGNQPQHF	TGTGCCAGCAGCACCGTTTTTGGTGGTAATCAGCCCCAGCATTTT
NA	TRBV9	NA	TRBJ2-7	CASSASPGDIYEQYF	TGTGCCAGCAGCGCCTCCCCGGGAGATATCTACGAGCAGTACTTC
NA	TRBV12-5	NA	TRBJ1-5	CASGLGQVNQPQHF	TGTGCTAGTGGTTTGGGGCAGGTCAATCAGCCCCAGCATTTT
TRBD1	TRBV5-4	NA	TRBJ2-7	CASSFGQGRDEQYF	TGTGCCAGCAGCTTCGGACAGGGACGGGACGAGCAGTACTTC
NA	TRBV6-5	once	TRBJ1-1	CASSYSTGDTEAFF	TGTGCCAGCAGTTACTCGACTGGGGACACTGAAGCTTTCTTT
NA	TRBV28	NA	TRBJ1-5	CASSEGDQPQHF	TGTGCCAGCTCAGAGGGGGATCAGCCCCAGCATTTT
TRBD2	TRBV11-2	NA	TRBJ2-5	CASSSQGTSGKRETQYF	TGTGCCAGCAGCTCTCAAGGGACTAGCGGGAAGCGAGAGACCCAGTACTTC
TRBD1	TRBV5-6	NA	TRBJ2-5	CASSLGGTGRETQYF	TGTGCCAGCAGCTTGGGCGGGACAGGGCGAGAGACCCAGTACTTC
TRBD1	TRBV4-1	NA	TRBJ2-4	CASSQKQGAEDIQYF	TGCGCCAGCAGCCAAAAACAGGGGGCTGAAGACATTCAGTACTTC
NA	TRBV4-1	NA	TRBJ2-4	CASSQERTVNIQYF	TGCGCCAGCAGCCAAGAAAGGACAGTTAACATTCAGTACTTC
TRBD1	TRBV27	NA	TRBJ1-2	CASSSQGAPGYTF	TGTGCCAGCAGCTCCCAGGGGGCGCCTGGCTACACCTTC